This passage covers 29 T cell receptor beta chains from one sample sequenced in a study of chemoradiotherapy in HPV16-positive cancers. TCRdb keeps only in-frame clones here, not all; method: immunoSEQ multiplex PCR. The sample records 8,500 to 9,000 clones, 60% to 80% being singletons. This sample was obtained from a patient who underwent chemoradiotherapy. The origin of the receptors is a human donor with HPV-associated anogenital cancer.

CDR3: CASSQPSGSSSHYGYTF. As DNA, the CDR3 is TGCGCCAGCAGCCAACCTTCCGGGAGCTCATCGCACTATGGCTACACCTTC. The rearrangement links TRBV4-1 to TRBJ1-2; D is unclear. The V gene lost 2 bases and the J gene lost 3 bases, with 19 bases spanning the gap. In germline, CDR1 is MGHRA, CDR2 YSYEKL. This CDR3 is built from 17 residues.

V gene TRBV5-1 combines with J gene TRBJ2-3; D is perhaps TRBD2 (6 bases). Trimming removed 0 bases at V and 3 bases at J, with 14 bases between. Germline lookup yields CDR1 SGHRS and CDR2 YFSETQ. The CDR3 length is 16 residues. This chain's CDR3 is CASSLDQAGFTDTQYF. CDR3 bases: TGCGCCAGCAGCTTGGATCAAGCGGGCTTTACAGATACGCAGTATTTT.

The gene calls are TRBV4-2 and TRBJ2-2, with 13 positions matching TRBD2. This CDR3 contains 20 residues. The V segment lost 0 bases and the J segment 5 bases; nucleotides outside the gene matches: 12. The germline V gene has CDR1 LGHNA and CDR2 YNFKEQ. The CDR3 loop is CASSQDFRTSGSVWTGELFF. The CDR3 coding sequence is TGTGCCAGCAGCCAAGATTTCAGGACTAGCGGGAGTGTGTGGACCGGGGAGCTGTTTTTT.

This sequence joins TRBV29-1 and TRBJ2-3; TRBD2 matches 14 bases. CDR3 size: 13 residues. The J segment lost 5 bases and the V segment lost 6 bases, leaving 1 base of the junction unmatched. Per germline, CDR1 SQVTM and CDR2 ANQGSEA. CDR3 sequence reads: CSVTSGGGDTQYF. The CDR3 nucleotides are TGCAGCGTGACTAGCGGGGGGGGAGATACGCAGTATTTT.

The chain is built from TRBV19 and TRBJ2-1, with D perhaps TRBD2 (7 bases). V shed 5 bases and J shed 6 bases, with 14 bases lying between them. Germline values: CDR1 LNHDA, CDR2 SQIVND (reference sequence). The CDR3 runs 14 residues. Here the CDR3 DNA reads TGTGCCAGTAGTCCCATGCGGGGGCCCAATGAGCAGTTCTTC. Translated, it gives CASSPMRGPNEQFF.

The V call is TRBV6-1, the J call TRBJ1-2; possibly TRBD1 for D (5 bases). Germline CDR1 MNHNS, CDR2 SASEGT. The length of the CDR3 is 15 residues. V gave up 3 bases and J gave up 4 bases, with 15 bases separating them. DNA of the CDR3: TGTGCCAGCAGTGACCCCGGGCAGGGTCTCTATGGCTACACCTTC. The encoded protein is CASSDPGQGLYGYTF.

The chain couples TRBV27 to TRBJ2-7; TRBD2 matches 11 bases. The CDR3 contains 17 residues. Per the germline V gene, CDR1 is MNHEY and CDR2 is SMNVEV (reference sequence). Losses at the gene ends were 5 bases for V and 3 bases for J; bases not matched to a gene: 12. For the CDR3, the DNA is TGTGCCAGCAGTCCGGGACTAGCGGTTCAGGCCCTCTACGAGCAGTACTTC. This sequence encodes CASSPGLAVQALYEQYF.

This sequence joins TRBV20-1 and TRBJ2-1; no definite D call. Germline V gene lookup returns CDR1 DFQATT and CDR2 SNEGSKA (reference sequence). The CDR3 sequence is 11 residues long. V was shortened by 1 base and J by 6 bases, with 4 bases between the two germline ends. CDR3 coding DNA: TGCAGTGCTAGAGGTTTCAATGAGCAGTTCTTC. Protein product: CSARGFNEQFF.

V is TRBV9 and J is TRBJ2-5; 7 bases align to TRBD2. With V trimmed by 7 bases and J by 4 bases, 4 bases remained unmatched. The CDR3 has 12 amino acids. The germline gives CDR1 SGDLS, CDR2 YYNGEE. CDR3 sequence reads: CASGGEGETQYF. The DNA for the CDR3 is TGTGCCAGCGGAGGGGAGGGAGAGACCCAGTACTTC.

The chain combines TRBV5-1 with TRBJ2-7; 10 nucleotides agree with TRBD1. Germline V CDR1 and CDR2: SGHRS, YFSETQ. The CDR3 is made up of 14 amino acids. V shed 7 bases and J 4 bases; nucleotides not matched to a gene: 8. The CDR3 DNA reads as TGCGCCAGCCGTCTCGGACAGGGGGATTACGAGCAGTACTTC. This translates into CASRLGQGDYEQYF.

This rearrangement joins TRBV27 to TRBJ2-7; 8 nucleotides line up with TRBD1. V lost 3 bases to trimming and J lost 5 bases; unmatched junction nucleotides: 9. Germline CDR1 and CDR2: MNHEY and SMNVEV (reference sequence). This CDR3 region has 15 residues. CDR3 sequence: CASSFLDRAFDEQYF. The CDR3 DNA reads as TGTGCCAGCAGTTTCCTGGACAGGGCCTTCGACGAGCAGTACTTC.

The genes are TRBV6-6 and TRBJ1-6, with 7 bases fitting TRBD1. The CDR3 extends over 15 amino acids. The V gene's germline CDR1 is MNHNY and CDR2 SVGAGI (reference sequence). Germline trimming cut 5 bases from V and 9 bases from J; bases unmatched to any gene: 10. The CDR3 reads CASSHRGLDTSPLHF. CDR3 sequence (DNA): TGTGCCAGCAGTCACAGGGGCCTGGACACTTCACCCCTCCACTTT.

V is TRBV18 and J is TRBJ2-1, with 14 nucleotides matching TRBD2. This CDR3 has 16 residues. The germline CDR1 and CDR2 sequences are KGHSH and LQKENI. V dropped 3 bases and J dropped 5; count of bases not matched to a gene: 3. The chain's CDR3 is CASSPWTSGRNNEQFF. CDR3 nucleotides: TGTGCCAGCTCACCTTGGACTAGCGGGAGGAACAATGAGCAGTTCTTC.

CDR3 sequence (DNA): TGCGCCAGCAGCGACAATTATGATGGCTACACCTTC. Its protein is CASSDNYDGYTF. The chain combines TRBV5-1 with TRBJ1-2, with D unclear. The germline V and J ends were trimmed by 4 bases and 6 bases, with 10 bases remaining between them. CDR1 and CDR2 from the germline V gene are SGHRS and YFSETQ. This CDR3 region has 12 residues.

The V call is TRBV2, the J call TRBJ2-7; TRBD1 might be the D (5 bases). Between the trimmed V and J ends, which lost 6 bases and 7 bases, there was a span of 16 bases. Looked up from germline, CDR1 is SNHLY and CDR2 is FYNNEI. The CDR3 totals 13 residues. Here the CDR3 reads CASSLSFRGEQYF. CDR3 DNA: TGTGCCAGCAGCTTATCATTTAGGGGTGAGCAGTACTTC.

The J gene is TRBJ2-3, the V gene TRBV5-6, with 9 bases matching TRBD1. The V and J ends lost 5 bases and 7 bases, in that order; junction bases with no gene match: 11. This CDR3 contains 15 residues. Germline V gives CDR1 SGHDT, CDR2 YYEEEE. The CDR3 nucleotides are TGTGCCAGCAGGCTGGGGACAGGGATTCAGTATACGCAGTATTTT. Its translation is CASRLGTGIQYTQYF.

This chain joins TRBV25-1 and TRBJ2-7, with D unresolved. The CDR3 totals 14 residues. CDR1 and CDR2 (germline): MGHDK, SYGVNS. V lost 1 base, J lost 2 bases, and 9 bases lay in between. CDR3 in DNA: TGTGCCAGCAGTGAATTACAGTCGACCTACGAGCAGTACTTC. It encodes CASSELQSTYEQYF.

The rearrangement links TRBV11-2 to TRBJ2-7; unclear D gene. The V and J ends lost 2 bases and 0 bases respectively, with 8 bases between them. Germline CDR1 SGHAT, CDR2 FQNNGV. This CDR3 spans 14 amino acids. The CDR3 DNA is TGTGCCAGCAGCTTAAATAAAAACTCCTACGAGCAGTACTTC. Protein product: CASSLNKNSYEQYF.

The chain employs TRBV28 and TRBJ1-1, with D possibly TRBD1 on 6 matching bases. CDR3 length: 15 residues. Germline V gene sequence: CDR1 MDHEN, CDR2 SYDVKM. Trimming pared 6 bases from V and 6 bases from J, leaving 20 bases between. CDR3 sequence: CASSPSRGAGSEAFF. The CDR3, as DNA: TGTGCCAGCAGCCCCTCAAGGGGGGCTGGATCTGAAGCTTTCTTT.

The CDR3 sequence: CASSAGAGLSVNTEAFF. The CDR3 DNA follows: TGTGCCAGCAGCGCCGGTGCGGGACTGTCTGTGAACACTGAAGCTTTCTTT. V and J are TRBV9 and TRBJ1-1, with TRBD1 as a possible D gene (5 bases). The CDR3 contains 17 residues. From germline, CDR1 is SGDLS and CDR2 YYNGEE. Trimming removed 3 bases from V and 0 bases from J, with 18 bases in between.

This clone has only a few counts. The V gene is TRBV10-1, the J gene TRBJ2-1; 12 bases are a match to TRBD2. The V segment lost 7 bases and the J segment 5 bases; nucleotides outside the gene matches: 12. This CDR3 region has 17 residues. From germline, CDR1 is WNHNN and CDR2 SYGVQD (reference sequence). The CDR3 coding sequence is TGCGCCAGCATAAGGGCTAGCGGGAGGGCCGGGGACAATGAGCAGTTCTTC. This encodes CASIRASGRAGDNEQFF.

The chain joins TRBV9 to TRBJ2-7, with D possibly being TRBD1 (5 bases). The length of the CDR3 is 13 residues. Germline V gene lookup returns CDR1 SGDLS and CDR2 YYNGEE. The V end lost 4 bases, the J end lost 3 bases, and 11 bases lay between the germline ends. CDR3 loop: CASSLEQGYEQYF. In nucleotides, the CDR3 is TGTGCCAGCAGCCTCGAGCAGGGCTACGAGCAGTACTTC.

The CDR3 sequence is CASSRTGTGRRLFF. The CDR3 DNA sequence: TGCGCCAGCAGCCGAACCGGGACAGGGAGAAGGCTGTTTTTT. The rearrangement joins TRBV4-1 to TRBJ1-4; 9 positions match TRBD1. Germline V gives CDR1 MGHRA, CDR2 YSYEKL. The CDR3 sequence is 14 residues long. V was pared by 4 bases and J by 14 bases, with 11 bases of the junction left unmatched.

The chain combines TRBV29-1 with TRBJ2-2; D may be TRBD1 or TRBD2 (5 bases each). Trimming shortened V by 4 bases and J by 7 bases, and 7 bases separated the two germline ends. The CDR3 runs to 11 residues. The V gene's germline CDR1 is SQVTM and CDR2 ANQGSEA. The CDR3 protein is CSVGGGGELFF. CDR3 bases: TGCAGCGTTGGTGGGGGCGGGGAGCTGTTTTTT.

The V call is TRBV4-3, the J call TRBJ2-7, with unresolved D. This CDR3 contains 14 residues. V gave up 3 bases and J gave up 0 bases, with 9 bases separating them. Germline V gives CDR1 LGHNA, CDR2 YSLEER. As DNA, the CDR3 is TGCGCCAGCAGCCATACCCAGAGCTCCTACGAGCAGTACTTC. Its translation is CASSHTQSSYEQYF.

The chain has TRBV10-3 and TRBJ1-2, with TRBD1 as a possible D gene (6 bases). The CDR3 runs 14 residues. The V gene lost 4 bases and the J gene lost 3 bases, with 12 bases spanning the gap. The germline V gene encodes CDR1 ENHRY and CDR2 SYGVKD. The CDR3 spells CAISAGRGDYGYTF. DNA for the CDR3: TGTGCCATCAGTGCGGGCAGGGGAGACTATGGCTACACCTTC.

The CDR3 region has the DNA TGTGCCAGCAGCTTACAGGGAAGCACCACTGAAGCTTTCTTT. This codes for CASSLQGSTTEAFF. The chain has TRBV7-9 and TRBJ1-1, with a possible D match to TRBD1 (5 bases). CDR3 size: 14 residues. Looked up from germline, CDR1 is SEHNR and CDR2 is FQNEAQ (reference sequence). Trimming removed 2 bases at V and 4 bases at J, with 11 bases between.

This chain connects TRBV5-1 to TRBJ2-7; perhaps TRBD1 as D (7 bases). Trimming took 2 bases from V and 1 from J, leaving 13 bases between them. Germline V gene lookup returns CDR1 SGHRS and CDR2 YFSETQ. The CDR3 covers 15 residues. The CDR3 protein is CASSFRRDSSYEQYF. CDR3 nucleotide sequence: TGCGCCAGCAGCTTCAGGAGGGACAGTTCCTACGAGCAGTACTTC. Together with reference TRBV5-1 and TRBJ2-7, the CDR3 gives the full variable domain: KAGVTQTPRYLIKTRGQQVTLSCSPISGHRSVSWYQQTPGQGLQFLFEYFSETQRNKGNFPGRFSGRQFSNSRSEMNVSTLELGDSALYLCASSFRRDSSYEQYFGPGTRLTVT.

The chain uses TRBV7-2 and TRBJ2-5; 7 nucleotides agree with TRBD2. The junction had 8 bases not matched to a gene; V was cut back by 3 bases and J by 1 base. Germline lookup yields CDR1 SGHTA and CDR2 FQGNSA. The CDR3 is 16 amino acids. CDR3 bases: TGTGCCAGCAGCTTGGGGGGGAGGACGGCCCAAGAGACCCAGTACTTC. Protein product: CASSLGGRTAQETQYF.